A selection of T cell receptor beta chains follows, all from one sample in a study of early T cells in non-severe SARS-CoV-2 infection. In TCRdb, the 5' RACE reads were re-called with MiXCR into one record per CDR3 protein. Here the sample spans 25,000 to 30,000 distinct CDR3 sequences, roughly 5% being singletons. Sequencing was carried out using whole blood. These TCRs come from an adult who was a healthcare worker with PCR-confirmed SARS-CoV-2 infection or an uninfected control (not recorded which). Both conserved end residues are part of each CDR3. The order of the fields is CDR3 protein, CDR3 DNA, J gene, D gene, V gene, clone size. A D gene is named only where the DNA matches it firmly. Rows may omit the clone size; those that give it use once, few, many or a size class.

CDR3aa: CASSATGDTQYF
CDR3nt: TGTGCCAGCAGTGCGACCGGCGATACGCAGTATTTT
j_gene: TRBJ2-3
d_gene: -
v_gene: TRBV6-1
abundance: -

CDR3aa: CSARSGTGELFF
CDR3nt: TGCAGTGCTCGCTCCGGCACCGGGGAGCTGTTTTTT
j_gene: TRBJ2-2
d_gene: -
v_gene: TRBV20-1
abundance: many

CDR3aa: CASSPPAASGRLQFF
CDR3nt: TGTGCCAGCAGCCCGCCGGCGGCTAGCGGGAGGCTCCAGTTCTTC
j_gene: TRBJ2-1
d_gene: TRBD2
v_gene: TRBV3-1
abundance: many

CDR3aa: CSARPGASNQPQHF
CDR3nt: TGCAGTGCTAGGCCCGGGGCTAGCAATCAGCCCCAGCATTTT
j_gene: TRBJ1-5
d_gene: -
v_gene: TRBV20-1
abundance: many

CDR3aa: CASSLDSGRGYTF
CDR3nt: TGCGCCAGCAGCTTGGACAGTGGCAGAGGCTACACCTTC
j_gene: TRBJ1-2
d_gene: -
v_gene: TRBV5-1
abundance: few

CDR3aa: CASSPEGQVNTGELFF
CDR3nt: TGTGCCAGCAGCCCGGAGGGACAGGTGAACACCGGGGAGCTGTTTTTT
j_gene: TRBJ2-2
d_gene: TRBD1
v_gene: TRBV27
abundance: many

CDR3aa: CASSLELTGFTDTQYF
CDR3nt: TGTGCCAGCAGCTTAGAGTTAACAGGATTCACAGATACGCAGTATTTT
j_gene: TRBJ2-3
d_gene: -
v_gene: TRBV11-2
abundance: many

CDR3aa: CATSINRGNQPQHF
CDR3nt: TGTGCCACCAGCATAAACAGGGGGAATCAGCCCCAGCATTTT
j_gene: TRBJ1-5
d_gene: TRBD1
v_gene: TRBV15
abundance: many

CDR3aa: CSARVYLGSNQPQHF
CDR3nt: TGCAGTGCTAGAGTATATTTGGGTAGCAATCAGCCCCAGCATTTT
j_gene: TRBJ1-5
d_gene: -
v_gene: TRBV20-1
abundance: many

CDR3aa: CASGASTDIQYF
CDR3nt: TGTGCATCCGGGGCATCAACGGACATTCAGTACTTC
j_gene: TRBJ2-4
d_gene: -
v_gene: TRBV7-2
abundance: many

CDR3aa: CVSTLTAGLNTEAFF
CDR3nt: TGTGTCAGCACCCTTACGGCCGGACTGAACACTGAAGCTTTCTTT
j_gene: TRBJ1-1
d_gene: -
v_gene: TRBV6-2/TRBV6-3
abundance: -

CDR3aa: CASSRVQGTDTQYF
CDR3nt: TGCGCCAGCAGCCGTGTACAAGGGACAGATACGCAGTATTTT
j_gene: TRBJ2-3
d_gene: -
v_gene: TRBV4-1
abundance: -

CDR3aa: CASSQGGSAESTDTQYF
CDR3nt: TGTGCCAGCAGCCAAGGTGGGTCGGCAGAAAGCACAGATACGCAGTATTTT
j_gene: TRBJ2-3
d_gene: -
v_gene: TRBV4-2
abundance: few

CDR3aa: CASSPDRGTDTQYF
CDR3nt: TGTGCCAGCAGCCCGGACAGGGGCACAGATACGCAGTATTTT
j_gene: TRBJ2-3
d_gene: TRBD1
v_gene: TRBV5-4
abundance: many

CDR3aa: CSARERYQVPDEQYF
CDR3nt: TGCAGTGCTAGAGAACGATACCAAGTTCCAGACGAGCAGTACTTC
j_gene: TRBJ2-7
d_gene: -
v_gene: TRBV20-1
abundance: few

CDR3aa: CASSKKDRSYEQYF
CDR3nt: TGTGCCAGCAGCAAAAAAGACAGAAGCTACGAGCAGTACTTC
j_gene: TRBJ2-7
d_gene: -
v_gene: TRBV7-8
abundance: few

CDR3aa: CASSLGLAEDTQYF
CDR3nt: TGCGCCAGCAGCTTAGGACTTGCCGAAGATACGCAGTATTTT
j_gene: TRBJ2-3
d_gene: -
v_gene: TRBV5-1
abundance: -

CDR3aa: CASSLTPGGRDSPLHF
CDR3nt: TGTGCCAGCAGCTTAACCCCCGGGGGACGGGATTCACCCCTCCACTTT
j_gene: TRBJ1-6
d_gene: -
v_gene: TRBV7-6
abundance: many

CDR3aa: CASSEGFYLTDTQYF
CDR3nt: TGTGCCAGCAGCGAAGGGTTCTATCTCACAGATACGCAGTATTTT
j_gene: TRBJ2-3
d_gene: -
v_gene: TRBV21-1
abundance: -

CDR3aa: CASSPTGGAGSPLHF
CDR3nt: TGTGCCAGCAGCCCGACAGGGGGCGCAGGTTCACCCCTCCACTTT
j_gene: TRBJ1-6
d_gene: TRBD1
v_gene: TRBV7-6
abundance: few

CDR3aa: CASSLAGATSYGYTF
CDR3nt: TGTGCCAGCAGCTTAGCAGGGGCAACAAGCTATGGCTACACCTTC
j_gene: TRBJ1-2
d_gene: -
v_gene: TRBV7-9
abundance: many

CDR3aa: CASSYAGPEGNSPLHF
CDR3nt: TGTGCCAGCAGTTACGCTGGTCCGGAAGGGAATTCACCCCTCCACTTT
j_gene: TRBJ1-6
d_gene: -
v_gene: TRBV6-5
abundance: many

CDR3aa: CASSLTASYGYTF
CDR3nt: TGTGCCAGCAGTTTGACCGCTAGCTATGGCTACACCTTC
j_gene: TRBJ1-2
d_gene: -
v_gene: TRBV28
abundance: many

CDR3aa: CASSLGSSISGNTIYF
CDR3nt: TGTGCCAGCAGCTTAGGGTCTTCGATCTCTGGAAACACCATATATTTT
j_gene: TRBJ1-3
d_gene: -
v_gene: TRBV7-2
abundance: many

CDR3aa: CASSYSAGSSYEQYF
CDR3nt: TGTGCCAGCAGTTACTCGGCGGGAAGTTCCTACGAGCAGTACTTC
j_gene: TRBJ2-7
d_gene: -
v_gene: TRBV6-5
abundance: many

CDR3aa: CAISESGGVYEQFF
CDR3nt: TGTGCCATCAGTGAGTCGGGGGGAGTGTATGAGCAGTTCTTC
j_gene: TRBJ2-1
d_gene: -
v_gene: TRBV10-3
abundance: many

CDR3aa: CASSALSRNTGELFF
CDR3nt: TGTGCCAGCAGCGCCCTGTCTAGGAACACCGGGGAGCTGTTTTTT
j_gene: TRBJ2-2
d_gene: -
v_gene: TRBV9
abundance: many

CDR3aa: CASSQASGGARSTDTQYF
CDR3nt: TGTGCCAGCAGCCAAGCTAGCGGGGGGGCCCGGAGCACAGATACGCAGTATTTT
j_gene: TRBJ2-3
d_gene: TRBD2
v_gene: TRBV3-1
abundance: many

CDR3aa: CASSLVRNTEAFF
CDR3nt: TGTGCCAGCAGCTTAGTCAGAAACACTGAAGCTTTCTTT
j_gene: TRBJ1-1
d_gene: -
v_gene: TRBV7-2
abundance: many

CDR3aa: CASSQVAGSETQYF
CDR3nt: TGTGCCAGCAGCCAAGTAGCGGGGTCCGAGACCCAGTACTTC
j_gene: TRBJ2-5
d_gene: TRBD2
v_gene: TRBV3-1
abundance: -

CDR3aa: CASSRGQGWDTDTQYF
CDR3nt: TGTGCCAGCAGCCGAGGGCAGGGATGGGATACAGATACGCAGTATTTT
j_gene: TRBJ2-3
d_gene: -
v_gene: TRBV11-2
abundance: many

CDR3aa: CARGTVPGHQNHDEQFF
CDR3nt: TGTGCCAGAGGAACCGTACCGGGACACCAAAACCACGATGAGCAGTTCTTC
j_gene: TRBJ2-1
d_gene: -
v_gene: TRBV3-1
abundance: many

CDR3aa: CASSPGQGALYNEQFF
CDR3nt: TGCGCCAGCAGCCCAGGCCAGGGGGCACTCTACAATGAGCAGTTCTTC
j_gene: TRBJ2-1
d_gene: TRBD1
v_gene: TRBV5-1
abundance: -

CDR3aa: CASSLSSRDNYGYTF
CDR3nt: TGTGCCAGCAGCCTAAGTTCAAGGGATAACTATGGCTACACCTTC
j_gene: TRBJ1-2
d_gene: -
v_gene: TRBV5-5
abundance: -

CDR3aa: CASSLAGARSGNTIYF
CDR3nt: TGTGCCAGCAGCTTAGCAGGCGCCCGCTCTGGAAACACCATATATTTT
j_gene: TRBJ1-3
d_gene: -
v_gene: TRBV7-9
abundance: many

CDR3aa: CSAIWEMSSYNEQFF
CDR3nt: TGCAGTGCTATCTGGGAGATGAGCTCCTACAATGAGCAGTTCTTC
j_gene: TRBJ2-1
d_gene: -
v_gene: TRBV20-1
abundance: many

CDR3aa: CSGGQGAYEQYF
CDR3nt: TGCAGCGGGGGACAGGGGGCCTACGAGCAGTACTTC
j_gene: TRBJ2-7
d_gene: TRBD1
v_gene: TRBV29-1
abundance: many

CDR3aa: CASSPTERGGNNEQFF
CDR3nt: TGTGCCAGCTCACCCACCGAGCGGGGGGGGAACAATGAGCAGTTCTTC
j_gene: TRBJ2-1
d_gene: TRBD2
v_gene: TRBV18
abundance: many

CDR3aa: CSVDNQGMAQYF
CDR3nt: TGCAGCGTTGATAACCAGGGTATGGCGCAGTATTTT
j_gene: TRBJ2-3
d_gene: -
v_gene: TRBV29-1
abundance: medium-sized

CDR3aa: CASSGVLAGVGTDTQYF
CDR3nt: TGTGCCAGCAGCGGCGTGTTAGCGGGAGTTGGGACAGATACGCAGTATTTT
j_gene: TRBJ2-3
d_gene: TRBD2
v_gene: TRBV7-2
abundance: few

CDR3aa: CASRQGLARGEQYF
CDR3nt: TGTGCCAGCAGACAAGGACTAGCCCGTGGGGAGCAGTACTTC
j_gene: TRBJ2-7
d_gene: TRBD2
v_gene: TRBV11-2
abundance: many

CDR3aa: CASSVEWYEQYF
CDR3nt: TGTGCCAGCAGCGTAGAGTGGTACGAGCAGTACTTC
j_gene: TRBJ2-7
d_gene: -
v_gene: TRBV7-9
abundance: many

CDR3aa: CASSPSSAGPNTGELFF
CDR3nt: TGTGCCAGCTCACCAAGCTCGGCGGGACCGAACACCGGGGAGCTGTTTTTT
j_gene: TRBJ2-2
d_gene: -
v_gene: TRBV18
abundance: medium-sized

CDR3aa: CASSEDRWYEQFF
CDR3nt: TGTGCCAGCAGTGAAGACCGCTGGTATGAGCAGTTCTTC
j_gene: TRBJ2-1
d_gene: -
v_gene: TRBV6-1
abundance: -

CDR3aa: CAWSRGGHHKNIQYF
CDR3nt: TGTGCCTGGTCCCGGGGGGGACATCACAAAAACATTCAGTACTTC
j_gene: TRBJ2-4
d_gene: TRBD2
v_gene: TRBV30
abundance: many

CDR3aa: CASSERGLESSDTQYF
CDR3nt: TGTGCCAGCAGTGAAAGGGGACTAGAATCGTCCGATACGCAGTATTTT
j_gene: TRBJ2-3
d_gene: TRBD2
v_gene: TRBV2
abundance: many

CDR3aa: CAGRHKRITDTQYF
CDR3nt: TGTGCCGGTCGCCACAAGCGGATCACAGATACGCAGTATTTT
j_gene: TRBJ2-3
d_gene: -
v_gene: TRBV6-6
abundance: many

CDR3aa: CASRSQYSNQPQHF
CDR3nt: TGTGCCAGTAGGTCCCAATATAGCAATCAGCCCCAGCATTTT
j_gene: TRBJ1-5
d_gene: -
v_gene: TRBV19
abundance: medium-sized

CDR3aa: CASSQADDGNQPQHF
CDR3nt: TGCGCCAGCAGCCAAGCCGATGATGGCAATCAGCCCCAGCATTTT
j_gene: TRBJ1-5
d_gene: -
v_gene: TRBV4-1
abundance: few

CDR3aa: CACGKLAAEKLFF
CDR3nt: TGTGCCTGCGGCAAGCTAGCAGCTGAAAAACTGTTTTTT
j_gene: TRBJ1-4
d_gene: -
v_gene: TRBV30
abundance: few

CDR3aa: CASSSRWTGDTEAFF
CDR3nt: TGTGCCAGCAGCTCGCGATGGACAGGGGACACTGAAGCTTTCTTT
j_gene: TRBJ1-1
d_gene: TRBD1
v_gene: TRBV12-3/TRBV12-4
abundance: many

CDR3aa: CSARDLGLEGF
CDR3nt: TGCAGTGCTAGAGATTTAGGGCTGGAGGGCTTT
j_gene: TRBJ1-1
d_gene: -
v_gene: TRBV20-1
abundance: many

CDR3aa: CSVEINRGLGTEAFF
CDR3nt: TGCAGCGTTGAAATCAACAGGGGGCTGGGCACTGAAGCTTTCTTT
j_gene: TRBJ1-1
d_gene: TRBD1
v_gene: TRBV29-1
abundance: -

CDR3aa: CASLLMGAANTEAFF
CDR3nt: TGTGCCAGCCTCCTAATGGGGGCTGCGAACACTGAAGCTTTCTTT
j_gene: TRBJ1-1
d_gene: -
v_gene: TRBV2
abundance: many

CDR3aa: CASSLAGQGGEKLFF
CDR3nt: TGCGCCAGCAGCTTGGCCGGACAGGGTGGTGAAAAACTGTTTTTT
j_gene: TRBJ1-4
d_gene: TRBD1
v_gene: TRBV5-1
abundance: many